These 15 T cell receptor beta chains were sequenced from one sample in a study of T cell repertoires in cytomegalovirus infection. From the reads, TCRdb called clonotypes with MiXCR, one entry per CDR3 protein. The top ten hold approximately 18% of the sample, which has hundreds of thousands of distinct CDR3 sequences, roughly 36% seen once. Their cognate antigens are unknown. The specimen comprised cultured PBMCs, sampled from culture after CMV antigen stimulation. Every receptor here comes from a human donor in good health (CMV status not recorded). Some clones in this sample may be carry-over from other donors' samples.

V and J are TRBV6-5 and TRBJ2-7, with D possibly matching TRBD2 (5 bases). Germline CDR1 is MNHEY and CDR2 is SVGAGI. Trimming took 0 bases from V and 1 from J, leaving 16 bases between them. The length of the CDR3 is 17 residues. The CDR3 loop is CASSYSIRASRSYEQYF. The CDR3 region has the DNA TGTGCCAGCAGTTACTCGATAAGGGCTAGCCGATCCTACGAGCAGTACTTC.

This sequence joins TRBV3-1 and TRBJ2-7, with TRBD2 matching over 10 bases. The V and J ends lost 2 bases and 5 bases, in that order; junction bases with no gene match: 3. Germline V gene lookup returns CDR1 LGHDT and CDR2 YNNKEL (reference sequence). There are 14 residues in the CDR3. CDR3 sequence (DNA): TGTGCCAGCAGCCAACCGGGACTAGCGAACGAGCAGTACTTC. Residues: CASSQPGLANEQYF.

CDR3 sequence: CATRVGGRNTEAFF. CDR3 coding DNA: TGTGCCACCCGGGTGGGCGGCAGGAACACTGAAGCTTTCTTT. The chain is built from TRBV10-3 and TRBJ1-1; unclear D gene. This CDR3 spans 14 amino acids. Germline V lookup: CDR1 ENHRY, CDR2 SYGVKD. V was trimmed by 10 bases and J by 1 base, leaving 16 bases between them.

This clonotype has at least ten counts. The junction shows a germline mismatch at one end, possibly a read error. The J gene is TRBJ1-3, the V gene TRBV12-3 or TRBV12-4; D unclear. The CDR3 has 13 residues. CDR3 DNA: TGTGCCAGCAGCTTAGGCCTTGGAAACACCATATATTTT. Translated, it gives CASSLGLGNTIYF.

The gene calls are TRBV25-1 and TRBJ2-7; the match to TRBD1 covers 9 bases. After removal of 3 bases from V and 10 bases from J, the junction contained 13 bases not matched to a gene. This CDR3 contains 15 residues. Germline V gene lookup returns CDR1 MGHDK and CDR2 SYGVNS. DNA for the CDR3: TGTGCCAGCAGTGAGGGGGACAGGGTCTTGGTGGGTCAGTACTTC. Residues: CASSEGDRVLVGQYF.

J is TRBJ2-7 and V is TRBV5-6; a possible D gene is TRBD1 (6 bases). The CDR3 totals 12 residues. Between the trimmed V and J ends, which lost 4 bases and 6 bases, there was a span of 11 bases. Per germline, CDR1 SGHDT and CDR2 YYEEEE. The CDR3 nucleotides are TGTGCCAGCAGCCCCGACAGGATCGAGCAGTACTTC. Protein: CASSPDRIEQYF.

V is TRBV5-5 and J is TRBJ1-5, with D uncertain. V was clipped by 0 bases and J by 6 bases, with 7 bases between them. CDR3 length equals 13 residues. Per germline, CDR1 SGHKS and CDR2 YYEKEE (reference sequence). CDR3 in amino acids: CASSLDTVQPQHF. CDR3 coding DNA: TGTGCCAGCAGCTTGGATACAGTTCAGCCCCAGCATTTT.

This clonotype was seen only a few times. This chain joins TRBV2 and TRBJ1-6, with D tentatively TRBD1 (6 bases). This CDR3 has 15 amino acids. Trimming took 3 bases from V and 14 from J, leaving 20 bases between them. Germline assignment: CDR1 SNHLY and CDR2 FYNNEI. The CDR3 protein is CASSDQGMRFLALHF. Here the CDR3 DNA reads TGTGCCAGCAGTGACCAGGGGATGAGATTTTTGGCCCTCCACTTT. Based on the CDR3 plus reference TRBV2 and TRBJ1-6, the full variable domain is EPEVTQTPSHQVTQMGQEVILRCVPISNHLYFYWYRQILGQKVEFLVSFYNNEISEKSEIFDDQFSVERPDGSNFTLKIRSTKLEDSAMYFCASSDQGMRFLALHFGNGTRLTVT.

The V call is TRBV11-2, the J call TRBJ1-5; 7 bases match TRBD1. The J segment lost 9 bases and the V segment lost 5 bases, leaving 4 bases of the junction unmatched. The CDR3 covers 12 residues. Germline lookup yields CDR1 SGHAT and CDR2 FQNNGV. In DNA form, the CDR3 reads TGTGCCAGCAGCAGACAGGGTGGGCCCCAGCATTTT. This codes for CASSRQGGPQHF.

The CDR3 protein is CASSGMTSGGDQGEQFF. The CDR3 region has the DNA TGTGCCAGCAGCGGAATGACTAGCGGGGGGGATCAGGGTGAGCAGTTCTTC. V is TRBV5-6 and J is TRBJ2-1, with 14 positions matching TRBD2. V was clipped by 4 bases and J by 9 bases; unmatched bases: 12. CDR1 is SGHDT, CDR2 YYEEEE, per germline. There are 17 residues in the CDR3.

This clonotype was recorded at least ten times. J is TRBJ2-1 and V is TRBV7-2, with no clear D. The V end was cut by 4 bases, the J end by 4 bases, with 5 bases between. This CDR3 is 12 amino acids long. Germline-derived CDR1 and CDR2 are SGHTA and FQGNSA. The CDR3 spells CASSSQYNEQFF. CDR3 sequence (DNA): TGTGCCAGCAGCTCACAATACAATGAGCAGTTCTTC.

The CDR3 region is CASSLPYESLHF. The CDR3 DNA reads as TGTGCCAGCAGCTTACCCTATGAGTCCCTCCACTTT. The chain is built from TRBV5-4 and TRBJ1-6; D is uncertain. Germline CDR1 reads SGHNT; CDR2 reads YYREEE (reference sequence). This CDR3 is 12 amino acids long. Trimming left V 2 bases short and J 14 bases short, with 11 bases between.

This clonotype appeared many times. This chain connects TRBV7-2 to TRBJ1-2; unclear D gene. Trimming removed 1 base at V and 8 bases at J, with 11 bases between. CDR1 is SGHTA and CDR2 is FQGNSA in the germline V gene. The CDR3 length is 13 residues. CDR3 in amino acids: CASSLVAGGGYTF. CDR3 nucleotides: TGTGCCAGCAGCTTAGTGGCAGGCGGGGGCTACACCTTC.

V and J are TRBV11-2 and TRBJ2-7; 9 bases align to TRBD2. The CDR3 runs 15 residues. Germline CDR1 SGHAT, CDR2 FQNNGV. Unmatched junction bases numbered 8, after V lost 5 bases and J lost 3 bases. The CDR3 sequence: CASSPRLAEYYEQYF. The CDR3, as DNA: TGTGCCAGCAGCCCCCGACTAGCGGAATACTACGAGCAGTACTTC. Complete variable domain (other parts from reference TRBV11-2 and TRBJ2-7): EAGVAQSPRYKIIEKRQSVAFWCNPISGHATLYWYQQILGQGPKLLIQFQNNGVVDDSQLPKDRFSAERLKGVDSTLKIQPAKLEDSAVYLCASSPRLAEYYEQYFGPGTRLTVT.

The gene calls are TRBV7-6 and TRBJ1-5; D not resolved. The germline V and J ends were trimmed by 2 bases and 3 bases, with 11 bases remaining between them. The CDR3 runs to 15 residues. Germline loops: CDR1 SGHVS, CDR2 FNYEAQ. CDR3 in DNA: TGTGCCAGCAGCTTAATTGTCGGGGACAATCAGCCCCAGCATTTT. Amino acid sequence: CASSLIVGDNQPQHF.